These 24 T cell receptor beta chains were all obtained from the same sample, sequenced in a study of shared T cell receptors in the human thymus. The data were produced by immunoSEQ multiplex PCR, yet TCRdb's version contains in-frame clones alone and is incomplete. This sample yields about 610,000 clones, of which 85% to 90% are seen a single time; around 0.01% belongs to the top ten. This sample was also put to use in a study of human thymus T cells.

Sequenced input: thymocytes. The receptor source for this set is a boy less than two years old with a congenital heart defect.

The chain employs TRBV6-1 and TRBJ1-5, with D perhaps matching TRBD1 (5 bases). The CDR3 is made up of 17 amino acids. Deletions cut 2 bases from V and 4 bases from J, with 18 bases between. Germline V lookup: CDR1 MNHNS, CDR2 SASEGT. This chain's CDR3 is CASSEPLSKQVNQPQHF. DNA of the CDR3: TGTGCCAGCAGTGAACCTTTGTCGAAACAGGTGAATCAGCCCCAGCATTTT.

The genes are TRBV7-9 and TRBJ2-2, with D possibly matching TRBD2 (5 bases). The CDR3 spans 15 residues. The germline CDR1 and CDR2 sequences are SEHNR and FQNEAQ (reference sequence). The ends were cut back, 5 bases at V and 5 bases at J, with 15 bases in the middle. CDR3 loop: CASSAGDWHTGELFF. CDR3 DNA: TGTGCCAGCAGCGCGGGTGACTGGCATACCGGGGAGCTGTTTTTT.

CDR3 DNA sequence: TGTGCCAGCAGTCCCCTTGGAGACGGGAGGGAAACCGGGGAGCTGTTTTTT. Translating gives CASSPLGDGRETGELFF. The chain has TRBV28 and TRBJ2-2, with 8 bases identical to TRBD2. Germline assignment: CDR1 MDHEN and CDR2 SYDVKM. J was trimmed by 5 bases and V by 5 bases; bases with no gene match: 13. This CDR3 is 17 amino acids long. Combining the CDR3 with reference TRBV28 and TRBJ2-2 gives the whole variable domain DVKVTQSSRYLVKRTGEKVFLECVQDMDHENMFWYRQDPGLGLRLIYFSYDVKMKEKGDIPEGYSVSREKKERFSLILESASTNQTSMYLCASSPLGDGRETGELFFGEGSRLTVL.

The rearrangement links TRBV10-3 to TRBJ2-7; 11 nucleotides line up with TRBD2. V shed 2 bases and J 3 bases; nucleotides not matched to a gene: 24. The CDR3 totals 22 residues. CDR1 is ENHRY and CDR2 is SYGVKD in the germline V gene. CDR3 sequence: CAISEGFGRLAGPHKMYYEQYF. The DNA for the CDR3 is TGTGCCATCAGTGAGGGGTTCGGTAGACTAGCGGGACCCCACAAAATGTACTACGAGCAGTACTTC.

V is TRBV15 and J is TRBJ1-4; D gene uncertain. The V gene's germline CDR1 is LNHNV and CDR2 YYDKDF (reference sequence). The length of the CDR3 is 15 residues. V dropped 5 bases and J dropped 8 bases, with 18 bases sitting between them. Written as DNA, the CDR3 is TGTGCCACCAGCGGAAGGTTATTCGGCGGGGAAAAACTGTTTTTT. Translated, it gives CATSGRLFGGEKLFF. The full variable domain, rest sourced from reference TRBV15 and TRBJ1-4, is DAMVIQNPRYQVTQFGKPVTLSCSQTLNHNVMYWYQQKSSQAPKLLFHYYDKDFNNEADTPDNFQSRRPNTSFCFLDIRSPGLGDTAMYLCATSGRLFGGEKLFFGSGTQLSVL.

The rearrangement uses TRBV15 and TRBJ2-3; TRBD2 matches 8 bases. This CDR3 is 16 amino acids long. V dropped 5 bases and J dropped 3; count of bases not matched to a gene: 10. Germline CDR1 reads LNHNV; CDR2 reads YYDKDF (reference sequence). CDR3 loop: CATSGEREWETDTQYF. CDR3 coding DNA: TGTGCCACCAGCGGGGAGCGGGAGTGGGAGACAGATACGCAGTATTTT.

This clone was picked up a small number of times. The chain recombines TRBV13 with TRBJ2-4, with TRBD1 identical over 8 bases. Germline V lookup: CDR1 PRHDT, CDR2 FYEKMQ (reference sequence). CDR3 length: 15 residues. V trimming: 2 bases; J trimming: 6 bases; junction bases outside the gene matches: 6. Here the CDR3 reads CASSLYRGKGNIQYF. For the CDR3, the DNA is TGTGCCAGCAGCTTATACAGGGGGAAAGGAAACATTCAGTACTTC.

Worth noting for this clone: Other DNA sequences in this sample translate to the same CDR3. This sequence joins TRBV30 and TRBJ2-1; TRBD2 matches 7 bases. J lost 4 bases, V lost 4 bases, and 1 base had no gene match. There are 12 residues in the CDR3. CDR1 and CDR2 (germline): GTSNPN, SVGIG (reference sequence). The CDR3 here is CAWTSGYNEQFF. The CDR3, as DNA: TGTGCCTGGACTAGCGGTTACAATGAGCAGTTCTTC.

The V call is TRBV6-4, the J call TRBJ2-3; perhaps TRBD1 as D (5 bases). This CDR3 is built from 12 residues. Deletions cut 9 bases from V and 4 bases from J, with 11 bases between. Germline values: CDR1 MRHNA, CDR2 SNTAGT. In DNA, the CDR3 is TGTGCCAGTAAGAAGGGGTCAGATACGCAGTATTTT. This gives the protein CASKKGSDTQYF.

The J gene is TRBJ1-1, the V gene TRBV7-9; 7 nucleotides agree with TRBD1. V trimming: 3 bases; J trimming: 1 base; junction bases outside the gene matches: 8. The CDR3 is 16 residues long. Germline CDR1 reads SEHNR; CDR2 reads FQNEAQ (reference sequence). The CDR3 is CASSFNVRGENTEAFF. Here the CDR3 DNA reads TGTGCCAGCAGCTTTAACGTCAGGGGGGAGAACACTGAAGCTTTCTTT.

V and J are TRBV5-4 and TRBJ2-5, with D possibly TRBD2 on 5 matching bases. Trimming took off 5 bases at V and 5 bases at J, with 16 bases between the two ends. The CDR3 consists of 14 residues. Looked up from germline, CDR1 is SGHNT and CDR2 is YYREEE (reference sequence). CDR3 amino acids: CASRKGGPGETQYF. The CDR3, as DNA: TGTGCCAGCAGGAAAGGAGGCCCGGGTGAGACCCAGTACTTC.

The rearrangement links TRBV27 to TRBJ1-3; D unresolved. Trimming stripped 6 bases from V and 0 bases from J, with 9 bases between. In germline, CDR1 is MNHEY, CDR2 SMNVEV (reference sequence). The CDR3 spans 14 residues. The CDR3 sequence is CASSPTASGNTIYF. The DNA for the CDR3 is TGTGCCAGCAGCCCTACAGCCTCTGGAAACACCATATATTTT.

This clone has a single count. The genes are TRBV25-1 and TRBJ2-7; 7 bases are shared with TRBD2. CDR1 MGHDK and CDR2 SYGVNS come from the germline V gene. Trimming cost V 6 bases and J 1 base; bases outside gene matches: 6. This CDR3 has 14 residues. The CDR3 DNA is TGTGCCAGCAGGGAGCGGGGTACATCCTACGAGCAGTACTTC. It codes for CASRERGTSYEQYF.

The chain uses TRBV7-9 and TRBJ2-7; no definite D call. The CDR3 loop spans 12 amino acids. The germline gives CDR1 SEHNR, CDR2 FQNEAQ (reference sequence). V dropped 7 bases and J dropped 5 bases, with 12 bases sitting between them. This CDR3 is CASTTAAHEQYF. The DNA of the CDR3 is TGTGCCAGCACCACCGCGGCCCACGAGCAGTACTTC.

The chain couples TRBV25-1 to TRBJ1-5, with 9 bases identical to TRBD1. CDR1 is MGHDK, CDR2 SYGVNS, per germline. The CDR3 consists of 17 residues. Germline trimming cut 2 bases from V and 4 bases from J; bases unmatched to any gene: 9. The CDR3 DNA reads as TGTGCCAGCAGTGAACCTCGGGCCGGGACAGGGAATCAGCCCCAGCATTTT. Protein product: CASSEPRAGTGNQPQHF.

This clone was recorded only once. The chain links TRBV11-3 to TRBJ2-1; 7 nucleotides agree with TRBD2. The V and J ends lost 8 bases and 7 bases, in that order; junction bases with no gene match: 11. The CDR3 contains 14 residues. Germline V lookup: CDR1 SGHNT, CDR2 YENEEA. The CDR3 spells CASGASGMPNEQFF. CDR3 nucleotide sequence: TGTGCCAGCGGGGCCAGCGGGATGCCTAATGAGCAGTTCTTC.

This chain links TRBV5-6 with TRBJ2-3, with D possibly matching TRBD1 (5 bases). This CDR3 is built from 13 residues. The V and J ends lost 6 bases and 0 bases respectively, with 8 bases between them. Germline lookup yields CDR1 SGHDT and CDR2 YYEEEE. The CDR3 nucleotides read TGTGCCAGCAATGACAGCAGCACAGATACGCAGTATTTT. This sequence encodes CASNDSSTDTQYF.

The chain employs TRBV29-1 and TRBJ2-5; the match to TRBD2 covers 8 bases. Germline V gene lookup returns CDR1 SQVTM and CDR2 ANQGSEA. V shed 8 bases and J 5 bases; nucleotides not matched to a gene: 16. The CDR3 has 15 amino acids. The CDR3 loop reads CSSCGFSGGRETQYF. For the CDR3, the DNA is TGCAGCTCCTGTGGGTTCTCGGGGGGGAGGGAGACCCAGTACTTC. The whole variable domain, filled in from reference TRBV29-1 and TRBJ2-5, reads SAVISQKPSRDICQRGTSLTIQCQVDSQVTMMFWYRQQPGQSLTLIATANQGSEATYESGFVIDKFPISRPNLTFSTLTVSNMSPEDSSIYLCSSCGFSGGRETQYFGPGTRLLVL.

The chain is built from TRBV18 and TRBJ1-1; 7 bases line up with TRBD1. This CDR3 comprises 15 residues. Germline V gives CDR1 KGHSH, CDR2 LQKENI. Germline trimming cut 2 bases from V and 7 bases from J; bases unmatched to any gene: 10. The CDR3 coding sequence is TGTGCCAGCTCACCAACCCCTGACAGGGCGGGTGAAGCTTTCTTT. Its translation: CASSPTPDRAGEAFF.

This chain uses TRBV4-1 with TRBJ2-5, with 7 positions matching TRBD1. The CDR3 has 16 amino acids. Looked up from germline, CDR1 is MGHRA and CDR2 is YSYEKL. The V gene end was trimmed by 1 base and the J gene end by 2 bases; junction bases not matched to a gene: 7. The CDR3 nucleotides read TGCGCCAGCAGCCAAGTAACGACAGGGCAACAAGAGACCCAGTACTTC. It specifies CASSQVTTGQQETQYF.

This clone was picked up a small number of times. This chain links TRBV11-2 with TRBJ2-4; 10 bases align to TRBD2. With 5 bases clipped from V and 14 bases from J, the junction kept 12 bases outside the gene matches. CDR3 length equals 14 residues. Germline assignment: CDR1 SGHAT and CDR2 FQNNGV. CDR3 bases: TGTGCCAGCAGCCACAAGGTCGGGAGCGGGAGGGAGTACTTC. As protein: CASSHKVGSGREYF.

V is TRBV14 and J is TRBJ2-7, with TRBD2 identical over 10 bases. Trimming cost V 2 bases and J 5 bases; bases outside gene matches: 6. The CDR3 has 15 amino acids. The germline V gene encodes CDR1 SGHDN and CDR2 FVKESK. For the CDR3, the DNA is TGTGCCAGCAGCCAACAAGCGGGAGGGCTGCACGAGCAGTACTTC. It yields the protein CASSQQAGGLHEQYF.

The J gene is TRBJ2-5, the V gene TRBV7-2; 8 bases align to TRBD2. Trimming at V came to 4 bases and at J to 4 bases, leaving 11 bases not matched to a gene. CDR3 length: 16 amino acids. Germline CDR1 reads SGHTA; CDR2 reads FQGNSA. In DNA form, the CDR3 reads TGTGCCAGCAGCTCCTTCGACTGTAGCGGGATAGAGACCCAGTACTTC. It specifies CASSSFDCSGIETQYF.

The sample holds a few counts of this clone. The chain joins TRBV19 to TRBJ2-2, with 14 bases identical to TRBD2. Germline CDR1 LNHDA, CDR2 SQIVND (reference sequence). V was clipped by 3 bases and J by 9 bases; unmatched bases: 3. This CDR3 region has 15 residues. The CDR3 nucleotides are TGTGCCAGTAGTATGGGACTAGCGGGAGAGAGGGAGCTGTTTTTT. Its translation is CASSMGLAGERELFF.